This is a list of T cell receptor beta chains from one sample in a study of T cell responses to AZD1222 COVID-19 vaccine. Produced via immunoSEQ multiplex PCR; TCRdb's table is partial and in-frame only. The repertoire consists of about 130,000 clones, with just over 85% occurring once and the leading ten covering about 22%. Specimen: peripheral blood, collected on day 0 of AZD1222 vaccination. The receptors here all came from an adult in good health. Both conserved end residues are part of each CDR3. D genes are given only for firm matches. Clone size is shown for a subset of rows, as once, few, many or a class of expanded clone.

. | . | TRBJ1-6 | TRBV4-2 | TGTGCCAGCAGCCAAGGTTCTAGGGGTTTCGAAAGCTCCTATAATTCACCCCTCCACTTT | CASSQGSRGFESSYNSPLHF
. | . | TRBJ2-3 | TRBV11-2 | TGTGCCAGCAGCCTCGACCGGGATACGCAGTATTTT | CASSLDRDTQYF
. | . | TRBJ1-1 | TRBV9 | TGTGCCAGCAGCGTAGTTGTGAACACTGAAGCTTTCTTT | CASSVVVNTEAFF
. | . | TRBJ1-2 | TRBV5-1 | TGCGCCAGCCGGCGTGACAGAAGCATTTATGGCTACACCTTC | CASRRDRSIYGYTF
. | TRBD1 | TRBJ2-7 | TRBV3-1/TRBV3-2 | TGTGCCAGCAGCCAAACCAGACCGGGACAGGGCGAGCAGTACTTC | CASSQTRPGQGEQYF
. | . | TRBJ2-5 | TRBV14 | TGTGCCAGCAGCCGAAGGGTAGGAAGGGAGACCCAGTACTTC | CASSRRVGRETQYF
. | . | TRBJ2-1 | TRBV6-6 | TGTGCCATTACCAGGGGGGATGAGCAGTTCTTC | CAITRGDEQFF
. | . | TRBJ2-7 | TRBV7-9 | TGTGCCAGCAGCTTATTCAGGGCCGAGTACGAGCAGTACTTC | CASSLFRAEYEQYF
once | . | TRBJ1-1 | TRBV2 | TGTGCCAGCACCGCGGGGGCAGGCACTGAAGCTTTCTTT | CASTAGAGTEAFF
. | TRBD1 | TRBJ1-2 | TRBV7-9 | TGTGCCAGCAGCCATGACAGGGGGCGGAACTATGGCTACACCTTC | CASSHDRGRNYGYTF
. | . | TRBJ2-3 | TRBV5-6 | TGTGCCAGCAGTAATTCGGGTGAAGCTAGCACAGATACGCAGTATTTT | CASSNSGEASTDTQYF
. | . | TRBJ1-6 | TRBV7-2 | TGTGCCAGCAGCCGTACAGCGGCCAGCAATTCACCCCTCCACTTT | CASSRTAASNSPLHF
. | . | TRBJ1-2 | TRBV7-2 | TGTGCCAGCAGCTCGGGTGGGGACATCTATGGCTACACCTTC | CASSSGGDIYGYTF
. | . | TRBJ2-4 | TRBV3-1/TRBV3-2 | TGTGCCAGCAGCCGCCAGTTAGCCAAAAACATTCAGTACTTC | CASSRQLAKNIQYF
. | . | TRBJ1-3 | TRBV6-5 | TGTGCCAGCAGTTACGGTCAGGGGAGAGTAGGAAACACCATATATTTT | CASSYGQGRVGNTIYF
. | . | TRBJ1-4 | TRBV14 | TGTGCCAGCAATAGAGCGGCTAATGAAAAACTGTTTTTT | CASNRAANEKLFF
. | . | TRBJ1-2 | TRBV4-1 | TGCGCCAGCAGCCAAGGTGCCTCGGTACGGGGCTACACCTTC | CASSQGASVRGYTF
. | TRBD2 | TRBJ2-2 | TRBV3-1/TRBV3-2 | TGTGCCAGTGTTCGGACTAGCGTGCAGTGTAGGGAGCTGTTTTTT | CASVRTSVQCRELFF
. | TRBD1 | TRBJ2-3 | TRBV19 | TGTGCCAGTAGTCTCTGGACAGGGGCGGGGTCGGATACGCAGTATTTT | CASSLWTGAGSDTQYF
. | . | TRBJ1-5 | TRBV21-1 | TGTGCCAGCAAGGGAGCAGTAAGGCATCAGCCCCAGCATTTT | CASKGAVRHQPQHF
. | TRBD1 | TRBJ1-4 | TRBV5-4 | TGTGCCACCCAAAGCACTGGGGGGACAGGGGAAGGGAAACTGTTTTTT | CATQSTGGTGEGKLFF
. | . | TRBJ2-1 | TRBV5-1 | TGCGCCAGCAGCTTGGGGGGTTCGGGGAATGAGCAGTTCTTC | CASSLGGSGNEQFF
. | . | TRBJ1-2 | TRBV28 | TGTGCCAGCAGTTTATACCTGGAAAAGAACTATGGCTACACCTTC | CASSLYLEKNYGYTF
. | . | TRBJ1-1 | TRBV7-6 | TGTGCCAGCAGCTTAGCAACAGCCCTCACTGAAGCTTTCTTT | CASSLATALTEAFF
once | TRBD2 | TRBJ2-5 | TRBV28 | TGTGCCAGCAGTTTAGGCACGGGGGGGACTGAGACCCAGTACTTC | CASSLGTGGTETQYF
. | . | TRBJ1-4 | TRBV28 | TGTGCCAGCAGTTGGGCAAGGCAGCTCGGTGAAAAACTGTTTTTT | CASSWARQLGEKLFF
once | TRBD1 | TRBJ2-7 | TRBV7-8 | TGTGCCAGCAGCTTCGGACAGGGGGCTCGCGAGCAGTACTTC | CASSFGQGAREQYF
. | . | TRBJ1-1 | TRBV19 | TGTGCCAGTAGTCTCAGCCCCTGGGAGACTGAAGCTTTCTTT | CASSLSPWETEAFF
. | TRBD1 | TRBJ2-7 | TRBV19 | TGTGCCAGTAGTCTAAGAGGGACAGTGGTTTACGAGCAGTACTTC | CASSLRGTVVYEQYF
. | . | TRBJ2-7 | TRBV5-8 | TGTGCCAGCAGCTTGCAGAACGGCTACGAGCAGTACTTC | CASSLQNGYEQYF
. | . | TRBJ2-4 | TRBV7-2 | TGTGCCAGCAGCTTACAGGGTGGTTTCCCCAAAAACATTCAGTACTTC | CASSLQGGFPKNIQYF
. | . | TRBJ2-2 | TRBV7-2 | TGTGCCAGCAGCTCTCGGCCCCACGCCACCGGGGAGCTGTTTTTT | CASSSRPHATGELFF
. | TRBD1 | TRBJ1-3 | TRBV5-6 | TGTGCCAGCAGCCCGGGACAGGGCTCGGACACCATATATTTT | CASSPGQGSDTIYF
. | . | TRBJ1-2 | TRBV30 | TGTGCCTGGAGCCGAACCGGGGTCCTGCGGGGCTACACCTTC | CAWSRTGVLRGYTF
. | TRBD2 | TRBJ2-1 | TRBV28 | TGTGCCAGCACCCTAAGCGGGGGTTCGCTTTTCGATGAGCAGTTCTTC | CASTLSGGSLFDEQFF
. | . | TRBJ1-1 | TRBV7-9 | TGTGCCAGCAGCCGGGGAGGGCTGAACACTGAAGCTTTCTTT | CASSRGGLNTEAFF
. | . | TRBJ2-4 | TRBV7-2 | TGTGCCAGCAGCTTCCGGACGTCTGAAAACATTCAGTACTTC | CASSFRTSENIQYF
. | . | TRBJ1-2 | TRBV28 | TGTGCCAGCAGATCTCCCTGGAGGGGAGGCTATGGCTACACCTTC | CASRSPWRGGYGYTF
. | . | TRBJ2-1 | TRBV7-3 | TGTGCCAGCAGCTTAGGGCTGCGCAATGAGCAGTTCTTC | CASSLGLRNEQFF
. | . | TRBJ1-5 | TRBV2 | TGTGCCAGCAGGCAGGGTTTGGGGCAGCCCCAGCATTTT | CASRQGLGQPQHF
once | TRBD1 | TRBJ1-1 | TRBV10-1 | TGCGCCAGCAGTGACCGGAAGGACAGGTACATGAACACTGAAGCTTTCTTT | CASSDRKDRYMNTEAFF
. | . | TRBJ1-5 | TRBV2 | TGTGCCAGCAGTGAATTGGGTGTTGGGCAGCCCCAGCATTTT | CASSELGVGQPQHF